The T cell receptor (beta chain) under discussion was sequenced for a study of PD-1 blockade in classical Hodgkin lymphoma. Points from the study as a whole: When nivolumab was started under 1 year after ASCT, patients were excluded. Repertoire difference causes, possibly disease activity or prior therapy, remain undefined.

The assay was immunoSEQ multiplex PCR, and TCRdb's table has in-frame clones only and misses some. Counted here are around 18,000 clones, roughly 77% occurring once; the ten biggest clones make up just under 2.5%. Time point: cycle 4 day 1 (C4D1), after more than five weeks of nivolumab. After autologous stem cell transplantation all patients relapsed, and prior brentuximab vedotin exposure differed between cohorts. The study purified CD4+ T cells from thawed PBMCs using magnetic negative selection. The CDR3 has 13 residues. Germline values: CDR1 ENHRY, CDR2 SYGVKD. With 2 bases removed from V and 4 bases from J, the gap between germline ends came to 8 bases. A note on this clone: Its antigen is not known.

The sample in question was CD4+ T cells from blood, obtained before the fourth cycle of nivolumab. The clonotype was recovered from a human donor with classical Hodgkin lymphoma. This chain joins TRBV10-3 and TRBJ2-5; D not resolved. The CDR3 loop is CAISEGGLETQYF. CDR3 bases: TGTGCCATCAGTGAGGGTGGGTTAGAGACCCAGTACTTC.